This T cell receptor beta chain emerged from a study of T cells in Graves' hyperthyroidism and ophthalmopathy. Germline trimming cut 7 bases from V and 3 bases from J; bases unmatched to any gene: 13. Germline V gene data show CDR1 as SGHRS and CDR2 as YFSETQ. The CDR3 runs 15 residues. This clonotype was seen repeatedly, ten times or more. Clinicians diagnosed patients from clinical symptoms, serum thyroxine and TRAb, thyroid ultrasound and orbital computed tomography. There were TCR beta CDR3 regions amplified from RNA transcripts. First-round RT-PCR of the TCR CDR3 relied on the HTBI primer set. Using its own MiXCR run on the multiplex PCR reads, TCRdb lists one record per CDR3 protein. The table includes some 740,000 distinct CDR3 sequences, 14% detected once.

The chain carries TRBV5-1 and TRBJ2-7; 7 bases fit TRBD1. Sequences were obtained from blood. The receptor was derived from a woman under 30 with Graves' hyperthyroidism. As DNA, the CDR3 is TGCGCCAGCCATCTCACAGGGGAGACTTTCTACGAGCAGTACTTC. Translated: CASHLTGETFYEQYF.